Presented here are 31 T cell receptor beta chains from one specimen sequenced in a study of graft-versus-host responses after intestinal transplantation. Assay used: immunoSEQ multiplex PCR; TCRdb lists only in-frame clones, some missing. The sample yields fewer than 80,000 clones, 90% seen once. These receptors have no identified antigens. The sample consisted of unstimulated CD8+ T cells sorted from spleen or lymph node cells, taken before transplant. The receptors originated from a human donor who was the organ donor for an intestinal transplant.

The chain links TRBV13 to TRBJ2-1; D is ambiguous. The CDR3 sequence is 14 residues long. V lost 4 bases and J 8 bases, leaving 15 bases between the germline ends. Germline V gives CDR1 PRHDT, CDR2 FYEKMQ (reference sequence). DNA of the CDR3: TGTGCCAGCAGCTCCCCCATGTTAGCCGATGAGCAGTTCTTC. Amino acids: CASSSPMLADEQFF.

The chain employs TRBV9 and TRBJ2-7; D might be TRBD2 (6 bases). V lost 4 bases to trimming and J lost 0 bases, with 14 bases between them. Germline values: CDR1 SGDLS, CDR2 YYNGEE. This CDR3 contains 15 residues. The DNA for the CDR3 is TGTGCCAGCAGCCCAAGAAGGGAGGTCTCCTACGAGCAGTACTTC. It yields the protein CASSPRREVSYEQYF.

In DNA form, the CDR3 reads TGTGCCAGCAGAGGACAGGGGGCGAACAATGAGCAGTTCTTC. As protein: CASRGQGANNEQFF. This chain links TRBV7-9 with TRBJ2-1, with 11 bases identical to TRBD1. Trimming at V came to 6 bases and at J to 5 bases, leaving 3 bases not matched to a gene. CDR3 length: 14 residues. The V gene's germline CDR1 is SEHNR and CDR2 FQNEAQ (reference sequence).

The chain employs TRBV5-1 and TRBJ2-7; TRBD1 agrees at 7 bases. J lost 2 bases, V lost 4 bases, and 9 bases had no gene match. Germline V gene sequence: CDR1 SGHRS, CDR2 YFSETQ. This CDR3 has 15 amino acids. The CDR3 DNA follows: TGCGCCAGCAGCCTCCGGACAGGAGACCCCTACGAGCAGTACTTC. This translates into CASSLRTGDPYEQYF.

The V call is TRBV6-5, the J call TRBJ1-2, with 10 positions matching TRBD1. The CDR3 consists of 14 residues. Trimming at V came to 3 bases and at J to 5 bases, leaving 3 bases not matched to a gene. Germline-derived CDR1 and CDR2 are MNHEY and SVGAGI. Written as DNA, the CDR3 is TGTGCCAGCAGTTATGCGGGACAGGGGTATGGCTACACCTTC. It translates to CASSYAGQGYGYTF.

The chain couples TRBV19 to TRBJ2-7, with 11 bases aligning to TRBD1. The V segment lost 7 bases and the J segment 6 bases; nucleotides outside the gene matches: 8. The CDR3 consists of 14 residues. Germline assignment: CDR1 LNHDA and CDR2 SQIVND (reference sequence). CDR3: CASTPAGTGGEQYF. In DNA form, the CDR3 reads TGTGCCAGTACCCCGGCCGGGACAGGGGGCGAGCAGTACTTC.

The genes are TRBV6-1 and TRBJ2-7, with D perhaps matching TRBD2 (6 bases). Per the germline V gene, CDR1 is MNHNS and CDR2 is SASEGT. This CDR3 contains 16 residues. The V gene lost 1 base and the J gene lost 5 bases, with 18 bases spanning the gap. The CDR3 spells CASSEGPGEALDEQYF. CDR3 sequence (DNA): TGTGCCAGCAGTGAAGGGCCGGGAGAGGCCTTAGACGAGCAGTACTTC.

In regard to this clone: The conserved phenylalanine or tryptophan is not found at the CDR3 terminus, so this likely reflects a read error. This chain joins TRBV7-7 and TRBJ1-1, with D hard to call. The germline V gene encodes CDR1 SSHAT and CDR2 FNYEAQ (reference sequence). The CDR3 length is 13 residues. DNA for the CDR3: TGTGCTAGCAGCTACAGCCTGAACACTGAAGCTTTCCTT. Translating gives CASSYSLNTEAFL.

The rearrangement links TRBV28 to TRBJ2-7; TRBD1 aligns across 10 bases. The CDR3 is 16 residues long. Germline lookup yields CDR1 MDHEN and CDR2 SYDVKM. The ends lost 6 bases at V and 4 bases at J; junction bases unmatched: 12. This chain's CDR3 is CASRAPRDRGTYEQYF. The CDR3 DNA reads as TGTGCCAGCAGGGCTCCAAGGGACAGGGGAACTTACGAGCAGTACTTC.

The V and J genes are TRBV19 and TRBJ1-1; tentative D call: TRBD1 (6 bases). Germline V gives CDR1 LNHDA, CDR2 SQIVND (reference sequence). The CDR3 is made up of 14 amino acids. V lost 7 bases, J lost 4 bases, and 16 bases lay in between. CDR3 DNA sequence: TGTGCCAGTACCCTCGGACAGACGGGCACTGAAGCTTTCTTT. Residues: CASTLGQTGTEAFF.

The chain combines TRBV11-2 with TRBJ2-1; 8 bases match TRBD2. The CDR3 is made up of 17 amino acids. Germline CDR1 and CDR2: SGHAT and FQNNGV. The ends lost 4 bases at V and 4 bases at J; junction bases unmatched: 12. The CDR3 reads CASSSPVFSGTYNEQFF. As DNA, the CDR3 is TGTGCCAGCAGCTCTCCCGTTTTTAGCGGGACATACAATGAGCAGTTCTTC.

The DNA of the CDR3 is TGTGCCAGCAGCTGGACTAGCGGGAACACAGATACGCAGTATTTT. Translated, it gives CASSWTSGNTDTQYF. The chain has TRBV7-9 and TRBJ2-3, with 12 bases fitting TRBD2. The CDR3 is 15 amino acids. From germline, CDR1 is SEHNR and CDR2 FQNEAQ (reference sequence). After removal of 4 bases from V and 2 bases from J, the junction contained 1 base not matched to a gene.

The gene calls are TRBV6-1 and TRBJ2-3; weak D call: TRBD1 (5 bases). Germline V gene sequence: CDR1 MNHNS, CDR2 SASEGT. V was pared by 2 bases and J by 0 bases, with 9 bases between. The CDR3 covers 15 residues. The CDR3 nucleotides are TGTGCCAGCAGTGAATCTCCAGGGAGCACAGATACGCAGTATTTT. Encoded protein: CASSESPGSTDTQYF.

This chain joins TRBV4-3 and TRBJ2-7; 7 nucleotides agree with TRBD2. V lost 0 bases to trimming and J lost 7 bases; unmatched junction nucleotides: 6. The CDR3 runs to 14 residues. Per germline, CDR1 LGHNA and CDR2 YSLEER. CDR3 protein: CASSQERGGREQYF. The CDR3 coding sequence is TGCGCCAGCAGCCAAGAACGCGGGGGAAGGGAGCAGTACTTC.

The rearrangement uses TRBV20-1 and TRBJ2-5; 7 bases agree with TRBD1. Germline loops: CDR1 DFQATT, CDR2 SNEGSKA (reference sequence). The CDR3 is 10 residues long. V lost 7 bases and J lost 10; bases outside the gene matches: 6. CDR3: CSVPTGIQYF. The CDR3 nucleotides read TGCAGTGTCCCGACAGGGATCCAGTACTTC.

Notes on this clone: Additional DNA sequences in this sample encode the identical CDR3. The genes are TRBV6-1 and TRBJ2-5, with 12 bases lining up with TRBD2. Germline CDR1 is MNHNS and CDR2 is SASEGT. The CDR3 is made up of 15 amino acids. The trim removed 2 bases at V and 4 bases at J, leaving 2 bases unmatched. The CDR3 reads CASSELAGGPETQYF. For the CDR3, the DNA is TGTGCCAGCAGTGAACTAGCGGGAGGGCCAGAGACCCAGTACTTC.

The CDR3 region has the DNA TGTGCCAGCAGCCAAAAGCCTCCTGAGCAGTTCTTC. Its translation: CASSQKPPEQFF. The rearrangement links TRBV4-2 to TRBJ2-1; D gene ambiguous. The CDR3 length is 12 residues. V dropped 2 bases and J dropped 9 bases, with 8 bases sitting between them. Germline CDR1 reads LGHNA; CDR2 reads YNFKEQ.

This chain joins TRBV18 and TRBJ1-1; no firm D call. The length of the CDR3 is 13 residues. Germline CDR1 reads KGHSH; CDR2 reads LQKENI. The V end was cut by 2 bases, the J end by 0 bases, with 4 bases between. CDR3 sequence reads: CASSPVLNTEAFF. As DNA, the CDR3 is TGTGCCAGCTCACCAGTCTTGAACACTGAAGCTTTCTTT.

The rearrangement uses TRBV28 and TRBJ1-1; weak D call: TRBD1 (6 bases). This CDR3 region has 15 residues. Trimming stripped 4 bases from V and 1 base from J, with 13 bases between. CDR1 is MDHEN, CDR2 SYDVKM, per germline. DNA for the CDR3: TGTGCCAGCAGTTCGGTGAAAGGGGGGAACACTGAAGCTTTCTTT. Amino acids: CASSSVKGGNTEAFF.

This clone was seen a handful of times. The gene calls are TRBV6-6 and TRBJ1-1; D gene ambiguous. This CDR3 is 10 amino acids long. Trimming cost V 8 bases and J 5 bases, with 6 bases left between them. Looked up from germline, CDR1 is MNHNY and CDR2 is SVGAGI (reference sequence). CDR3 in amino acids: CASFNTEAFF. The CDR3, as DNA: TGTGCCAGCTTTAATACTGAAGCTTTCTTT.

CDR3 DNA: TGTGCCAGCAGTGACTCCCCCGGGGGGAACACTGAAGCTTTCTTT. It is translated as CASSDSPGGNTEAFF. The rearrangement uses TRBV25-1 and TRBJ1-1, with a weak D call TRBD1 (5 bases). Germline V gives CDR1 MGHDK, CDR2 SYGVNS. The CDR3 runs 15 residues. V was shortened by 3 bases and J by 1 base, with 12 bases between the two germline ends. Full variable domain (remainder filled in from reference TRBV25-1 and TRBJ1-1): EADIYQTPRYLVIGTGKKITLECSQTMGHDKMYWYQQDPGMELHLIHYSYGVNSTEKGDLSSESTVSRIRTEHFPLTLESARPSHTSQYLCASSDSPGGNTEAFFGQGTRLTVV.

The genes are TRBV7-9 and TRBJ1-1, with TRBD1 identical over 8 bases. Looked up from germline, CDR1 is SEHNR and CDR2 is FQNEAQ (reference sequence). V lost 4 bases and J lost 4; bases outside the gene matches: 8. The CDR3 runs 15 residues. The CDR3 spells CASSSFVQGGTEAFF. The CDR3 DNA reads TGTGCCAGCAGCTCATTCGTACAGGGGGGCACTGAAGCTTTCTTT. Complete variable domain (other parts from reference TRBV7-9 and TRBJ1-1): DTGVSQNPRHKITKRGQNVTFRCDPISEHNRLYWYRQTLGQGPEFLTYFQNEAQLEKSRLLSDRFSAERPKGSFSTLEIQRTEQGDSAMYLCASSSFVQGGTEAFFGQGTRLTVV.

Only a few counts were recorded for this clone. The V gene is TRBV6-5, the J gene TRBJ1-1; TRBD1 might be the D (5 bases). The germline V gene encodes CDR1 MNHEY and CDR2 SVGAGI. The CDR3 contains 15 residues. The V gene lost 4 bases and the J gene lost 4 bases, with 16 bases spanning the gap. The CDR3 nucleotides read TGTGCCAGCAGTTCAAAAGGGGTAGACGGCACTGAAGCTTTCTTT. Translating gives CASSSKGVDGTEAFF.

This chain connects TRBV7-2 to TRBJ2-7; tentative D call: TRBD1 (6 bases). Germline CDR1 reads SGHTA; CDR2 reads FQGNSA. The CDR3 is 15 amino acids. Trimming took off 5 bases at V and 1 base at J, with 15 bases between the two ends. The CDR3 DNA follows: TGTGCCAGCAGCCCATTCAACAGGGAATCCTACGAGCAGTACTTC. This gives the protein CASSPFNRESYEQYF.

The chain couples TRBV19 to TRBJ1-5; 7 bases agree with TRBD1. V dropped 7 bases and J dropped 2; count of bases not matched to a gene: 8. CDR1 LNHDA and CDR2 SQIVND come from the germline V gene (reference sequence). CDR3 length equals 15 residues. The DNA of the CDR3 is TGTGCCAGTACGACAGGGTTGGGGGGCAATCAGCCCCAGCATTTT. Protein: CASTTGLGGNQPQHF.

This clone is medium-sized within its sample. The chain joins TRBV4-1 to TRBJ2-7; 12 bases are a match to TRBD2. Germline assignment: CDR1 MGHRA and CDR2 YSYEKL. J gave up 4 bases and V 0 bases, and 10 bases lay outside the gene matches. The CDR3 runs 18 residues. Here the CDR3 reads CASSQDPSGTSGFYEQYF. Here the CDR3 DNA reads TGCGCCAGCAGCCAAGATCCTAGCGGGACTAGCGGGTTTTACGAGCAGTACTTC.

This chain uses TRBV28 with TRBJ1-4, with 10 bases identical to TRBD1. The CDR3 extends over 13 amino acids. V was clipped by 6 bases and J by 8 bases; unmatched bases: 3. In germline, CDR1 is MDHEN, CDR2 SYDVKM. The CDR3: CASSDRGHEKLFF. CDR3 DNA sequence: TGTGCCAGCAGCGACAGGGGGCACGAAAAACTGTTTTTT.

This clone was counted a single time. The chain employs TRBV27 and TRBJ2-7, with a possible D match to TRBD1 (5 bases). The V gene's germline CDR1 is MNHEY and CDR2 SMNVEV (reference sequence). The CDR3 is 13 amino acids. V was pared by 4 bases and J by 2 bases, with 9 bases between. This chain's CDR3 is CASSWGAAYEQYF. The CDR3, as DNA: TGTGCCAGCAGTTGGGGCGCGGCCTACGAGCAGTACTTC.

The chain joins TRBV6-5 to TRBJ2-3; D remains ambiguous. V was shortened by 6 bases and J by 0 bases, with 13 bases between the two germline ends. Germline V gives CDR1 MNHEY, CDR2 SVGAGI. CDR3 size: 15 residues. The DNA for the CDR3 is TGTGCCAGCAGCCAAGCTGATCCTAGCACAGATACGCAGTATTTT. It encodes CASSQADPSTDTQYF.

This clone has only one observation. The chain recombines TRBV4-3 with TRBJ2-7; tentatively, D is TRBD2 (6 bases). Germline V CDR1 and CDR2: LGHNA, YSLEER. Deletions cut 1 base from V and 0 bases from J, with 13 bases between. This CDR3 is 16 amino acids long. The CDR3, as DNA: TGCGCCAGCAGCCAAGGTTACGGAGGGAGCTCCTACGAGCAGTACTTC. Encoded protein: CASSQGYGGSSYEQYF.

The chain recombines TRBV27 with TRBJ2-1, with 15 bases matching TRBD2. Germline V gene data show CDR1 as MNHEY and CDR2 as SMNVEV (reference sequence). CDR3 length equals 17 residues. V was clipped by 7 bases and J by 2 bases; unmatched bases: 6. CDR3 nucleotides: TGTGCCAGCACCTCCGGACTAGCGGGAGGGACCTACAATGAGCAGTTCTTC. It codes for CASTSGLAGGTYNEQFF.